This T cell receptor beta chain was observed in a study of T cells expressing NK-cell markers. TCRdb re-called the 5' RACE reads, yielding one record per CDR3 amino acid sequence without DNA. The data include a few hundred thousand distinct CDR3 sequences; the top ten clones carry roughly 5.2%. The CDR3 contains 20 residues. The germline CDR1 and CDR2 sequences are DFQATT and SNEGSKA (reference sequence). The sample consisted of blood T cells: a sorted CD56 or NKG2C T cell subset, CD4+ or CD8+ T cells, or bulk PBMC T cells (not recorded which). This clonotype originated in a man aged 18-69 years in good health. The chain combines TRBV20-1 with TRBJ2-3; without DNA, the TCRdb call of TRBD2 cannot be checked. The CDR3 spells CSARLPFGSAGGPDTDTQYF.